This TCR beta chain was sequenced for a study of regulatory T cells in long-lasting Graves disease. Study-level points and caveats: There was favoring of TRBV28, TRBJ1-2 and TRBJ2-5 in persistent disease. Between persistent patients, 2,500 to 3,500 public clonotypes were shared, exceeding the approximately 940 shared between new patients.

Trimming at V came to 4 bases and at J to 0 bases, leaving 9 bases not matched to a gene. The CDR3 is 16 residues long. From germline, CDR1 is DFQATT and CDR2 SNEGSKA (reference sequence). Relying on iRepertoire HTBI primers and Arm-PCR of CDR3 regions, the team built TCR beta libraries. As handled by the study authors: The identification of 55 to 70 TRBV and over eleven TRBJ segments was made across samples. One entry per CDR3 protein, called by TCRdb with MiXCR from the multiplex PCR reads. TCRdb, rather than the study authors, made the V and J calls. The table shows roughly 400,000 distinct CDR3 sequences, with more than 20% occurring only once. This clonotype was recorded many times. Its antigen is undetermined. The time point is: persistent/refractory GD, antithyroid drugs over 5 years with positive TRAb. Following extraction of RNA from PBMCs, that RNA was used to make the TCR library. Collection of peripheral blood (roughly 9 milliliters) was done using EDTA tubes.

This clonotype was sampled from a female donor with Graves disease. Sequenced material: peripheral blood mononuclear cells (PBMCs), taken when the disease was refractory, from a patient treated with antithyroid drugs. The rearrangement joins TRBV20-1 to TRBJ1-1; 9 bases align to TRBD1. CDR3 sequence: CSATLQGATMNTEAFF. The CDR3 DNA reads as TGCAGTGCTACTCTACAGGGGGCTACTATGAACACTGAAGCTTTCTTT.